A selection of T cell receptor beta chains follows, all from one sample in a study of cytomegalovirus exposure and HLA in healthy donors. Clones were read by immunoSEQ multiplex PCR, and TCRdb kept only the in-frame ones, dropping some. The sample yields under 150,000 clones, around 78% seen once. Material for sequencing was PBMCs. The receptors shown here come from a woman aged 18-29 years in good health and CMV-seronegative. CDR3s include the opening cysteine and the closing phenylalanine or tryptophan. Fields, in order: V gene, J gene, D gene, CDR3 protein. D genes are given only for firm matches.

TRBV4-1,TRBJ2-1,NA,CASSQDIRDSNNEQFF
TRBV27,TRBJ1-1,TRBD1,CASSPGTGGTEAFF
TRBV29-1,TRBJ2-7,TRBD2,CSVSFPGLAGGGQYF
TRBV2,TRBJ2-1,TRBD1,CASKEAGQGWNEQFF
TRBV27,TRBJ2-7,NA,CASRLNGEQYF
TRBV19,TRBJ2-3,TRBD1,CASSTGDRSGTDTQYF
TRBV30,TRBJ1-2,TRBD1,CAWSPGQGNYGYTF
TRBV5-5,TRBJ2-1,NA,CASRPGYPLSEQFF
TRBV14,TRBJ2-1,NA,CASSLQTRSGNEQFF
TRBV7-2,TRBJ2-5,TRBD2,CASSLASSGRAETQYF
TRBV30,TRBJ2-1,TRBD2,CAWTGGLADNEQFF
TRBV4-1,TRBJ2-7,TRBD2,CASSQQPSGESYEQYF
TRBV9,TRBJ2-3,TRBD2,CASSARLAGGGDTQYF
TRBV18,TRBJ1-5,NA,CASSPRGGDQPQHF